This entry describes one TCR beta chain. The antigen remains undetermined. This table comes from immunoSEQ multiplex PCR, and its TCRdb copy is limited to in-frame clones, with some not included. Of tens of thousands of clones listed, 60% to 75% are singletons. Ahead of sequencing, the ViraFEST assay grew antigen-specific CD4+ T cells using viral peptide pools. Following 10 days of culture, CD4+ T cells were isolated. This individual contracted SARS-CoV-2 between March and December 2020, as verified by PCR. Cultures used around 1.8 million PBMC per well, approximately 9.6 IU/ml IL-2 and approximately 11 ug/ml peptides. A pool of HIV-1 Nef peptides formed the negative control culture. CDR1 LNHNV and CDR2 YYDKDF come from the germline V gene (reference sequence). CDR3 length equals 14 residues. Trimming pared 1 base from V and 7 bases from J, leaving 13 bases between. The data derive from a study of vaccination effects on CD4 cells after COVID-19.

Broader study findings: Both infection-induced and vaccine-induced clones contracted markedly at late post-vaccination timepoints.

The receptor comes from a human donor who had a prior SARS-CoV-2 infection. The sample in question was CD4+ T cells from PBMCs cultured with HIV peptides, obtained before COVID-19 vaccination. The subset denotes: HIV-1 Nef peptide pool negative control/reference culture. V is TRBV15 and J is TRBJ1-2; D is perhaps TRBD1 (6 bases). CDR3 nucleotide sequence: TGTGCCACCAGCAGAGGGGCAGGGGATAGTGGCTACACCTTC. Translated, it gives CATSRGAGDSGYTF. Full variable domain (outside the CDR3, taken from reference TRBV15 and TRBJ1-2): DAMVIQNPRYQVTQFGKPVTLSCSQTLNHNVMYWYQQKSSQAPKLLFHYYDKDFNNEADTPDNFQSRRPNTSFCFLDIRSPGLGDTAMYLCATSRGAGDSGYTFGSGTRLTVV.